The clone carrying this T cell receptor (delta chain) showed up just a few times. Its antigen is unknown. The protein TCRdb gives is from a much larger clone and does not agree with this DNA's translation at residue 11, likely a read error; the protein shown here comes from the DNA. This sample was taken from a study of γδ T cells in repeated Plasmodium falciparum infection. Study-level points and caveats: Many TCRgamma sequences overlapped between individuals in stable Vgamma9/Vdelta2+ repertoires.

Bulk repertoires came from Vgamma9/Vdelta2+ or Vdelta2-negative gammadelta T cells flow-sorted from PBMC. TCRdb re-analyzed the multiplex PCR reads via CATT. Of approximately 93,000 delta-chain clones in the sample, 0.98% are singletons; the top ten hold nearly 10%. The CDR3 spans 22 residues. From germline, CDR1 is GEAIGNYY and CDR2 EKD. V shed 3 bases and J 1 base; nucleotides not matched to a gene: 16. V gene TRDV2 combines with J gene TRDJ3; TRDD3 agrees at 11 bases. TCRdb carries no J gene annotation; the J gene was assigned here by matching the DNA with germline. Source material: gamma-delta T cells from blood. This sequence originates from a pool of human donors (malaria-infected and uninfected, not separated). CDR3 coding DNA: TGTGCCTGTGACCGAGTACTGGGGGATATGGACCCCAGGTCCTGGGACACCCGACAGATGTTTTTC. It translates to CACDRVLGDMDPRSWDTRQMFF.